Reported below is one T cell receptor beta chain. Its antigen is currently unknown. This specimen belongs to a study of cytomegalovirus exposure and HLA in healthy donors. Study-level findings and limits: CMV antigen specificity was confirmed in vitro for a few CMV-associated chains. Reportedly, a later analysis found an Asian-associated ancestry cluster had fewer N-insertions than the approximately 700-donor mean. Earlier analysis yielded a pattern in which most TCR beta V segments were productive about 90% or about 30% of the time.

Germline CDR1 and CDR2: SGHDT and YYEEEE. The CDR3 contains 15 residues. Trimming cost V 2 bases and J 1 base, with 10 bases left between them. The PCR employed 60 Vbeta primers together with 13 Jbeta primers. The assay was immunoSEQ multiplex PCR, and TCRdb's table has in-frame clones only and misses some. The data show about 100,000 clones, more than 75% seen once. The sequence was collected from a man aged 25 to 45 in good health and CMV-seropositive. The gene calls are TRBV5-6 and TRBJ1-5, with unresolved D. Sequences were obtained from PBMCs. CDR3 DNA: TGTGCCAGCAGCTTAGGGAGGGTGAGCAATCAGCCCCAGCATTTT. Translated, it gives CASSLGRVSNQPQHF.